The 7 T cell receptor beta chains below all came from one sample that was sequenced in a study of siplizumab effects on memory and regulatory T cells (dated by TCRdb to 2018 to 2020). Receptor amplification or capture employed the immunoSEQ multiplex PCR assay. TCRdb provides this immuneACCESS table in a form limited to in-frame rearrangements. Some clones are lacking; in checked studies, under half of them reflect an unresolved V gene, and why the rest are absent is not known. For this sample there are roughly 56,000 clones; about 97% appear just once. Approximately 1% of the sample belongs to the ten largest clones. The sequenced sample was naive CD8+ T cells sorted from blood. The cell subset or site label, as the study defines it: unstimulated naive T cells. Receptors originate from a human donor in good health.

The chain recombines TRBV23-1 with TRBJ1-1; tentatively, D is TRBD1 (6 bases). TRBV23-1 is noted as an ORF with a role that remains uncertain. V was pared by 3 bases and J by 5 bases, with 13 bases between. The CDR3 consists of 14 residues. The CDR3 loop reads CASSHYRAWTEAFF. The CDR3, as DNA: TGCGCCAGCAGTCACTACAGGGCTTGGACTGAAGCTTTCTTT.

The chain links TRBV7-6 to TRBJ2-7; 10 bases fit TRBD2. The germline V gene encodes CDR1 SGHVS and CDR2 FNYEAQ. The junction had 6 bases not matched to a gene; V was cut back by 5 bases and J by 5 bases. The CDR3 is made up of 14 amino acids. Here the CDR3 reads CASSDLAGADEQYF. CDR3 DNA: TGTGCCAGCAGCGATCTAGCGGGAGCTGACGAGCAGTACTTC.

The rearrangement links TRBV9 to TRBJ1-1; D remains ambiguous. Trimming cost V 3 bases and J 1 base, with 10 bases left between them. In germline, CDR1 is SGDLS, CDR2 YYNGEE. The length of the CDR3 is 14 residues. The CDR3 sequence is CASSAENWNTEAFF. CDR3 in DNA: TGTGCCAGCAGCGCCGAGAACTGGAACACTGAAGCTTTCTTT.

CDR3 DNA sequence: TGCGCCAGCAGCCAAGATCGAGTAGCGGGAGCCTACAATGAGCAGTTCTTC. It translates to CASSQDRVAGAYNEQFF. The rearrangement joins TRBV4-3 to TRBJ2-1, with 9 bases aligning to TRBD2. Germline-derived CDR1 and CDR2 are LGHNA and YSLEER. The CDR3 has 17 residues. V was clipped by 0 bases and J by 2 bases; unmatched bases: 5.

This chain joins TRBV7-3 and TRBJ2-1; TRBD2 might be the D (5 bases). CDR1 is SGHTA and CDR2 is FQGTGA in the germline V gene. This CDR3 is 14 amino acids long. Deletions cut 2 bases from V and 4 bases from J, with 9 bases between. CDR3 in DNA: TGTGCCAGCAGCTTAGGCGGGTTATACAATGAGCAGTTCTTC. This sequence encodes CASSLGGLYNEQFF.

The chain combines TRBV4-1 with TRBJ2-2; 9 bases agree with TRBD2. Germline V gene lookup returns CDR1 MGHRA and CDR2 YSYEKL. The CDR3 sequence is 15 residues long. Losses at the gene ends were 8 bases for V and 4 bases for J; bases not matched to a gene: 8. The CDR3 DNA follows: TGCGCCAGCGGGCAAGCGGGAGGCTTCACCGGGGAGCTGTTTTTT. Its protein product is CASGQAGGFTGELFF.

The J gene is TRBJ2-1, the V gene TRBV4-1; tentatively, D is TRBD2 (5 bases). The germline gives CDR1 MGHRA, CDR2 YSYEKL. The CDR3 runs to 16 residues. The V gene lost 1 base and the J gene lost 3 bases, with 13 bases spanning the gap. CDR3 amino acids: CASSQVAGTIYNEQFF. CDR3 sequence (DNA): TGCGCCAGCAGCCAAGTGGCGGGCACCATCTACAATGAGCAGTTCTTC.